This passage covers 20 T cell receptor beta chains from one sample sequenced in a study of OX40 agonist ivuxolimab in advanced cancers. Clones were read by immunoSEQ multiplex PCR, and TCRdb kept only the in-frame ones, dropping some. The sample has roughly 55,000 clones, 70% to 90% seen once. The specimen was CD4+ or CD8+ T cells sorted from blood, collected in a trial of the OX40 agonist ivuxolimab. All receptors derive from an adult with an advanced solid tumor such as melanoma, head and neck, liver or kidney cancer.

The gene calls are TRBV5-1 and TRBJ2-2; D not resolved. This CDR3 is built from 17 residues. V was clipped by 0 bases and J by 2 bases, with 14 bases between them. Germline V CDR1 and CDR2: SGHRS, YFSETQ. The CDR3: CASSLVENSGNTGELFF. CDR3 coding DNA: TGCGCCAGCAGCTTGGTGGAAAACTCCGGAAACACCGGGGAGCTGTTTTTT.

This clone was detected only once. The CDR3 spells CASSPGTRAFF. CDR3 sequence (DNA): TGTGCCAGTAGTCCCGGGACTAGAGCTTTCTTT. V is TRBV19 and J is TRBJ1-1; a possible D gene is TRBD1 (5 bases). CDR1 and CDR2 from the germline V gene are LNHDA and SQIVND (reference sequence). V lost 5 bases, J lost 10 bases, and 11 bases lay in between. The CDR3 is 11 amino acids.

The rearrangement uses TRBV11-2 and TRBJ2-2, with D possibly being TRBD1 or TRBD2 (7 bases each). CDR3 length: 19 amino acids. Trimming left V 1 base short and J 0 bases short, with 18 bases between. CDR1 is SGHAT, CDR2 FQNNGV, per germline. DNA for the CDR3: TGTGCCAGCAGCTTAGCAGGGGGGGGCCAAAACGCGAACACCGGGGAGCTGTTTTTT. It specifies CASSLAGGGQNANTGELFF.

This chain links TRBV5-6 with TRBJ2-7, with D possibly being TRBD1 (6 bases). CDR1 and CDR2 from the germline V gene are SGHDT and YYEEEE. V gave up 4 bases and J gave up 3 bases, with 11 bases separating them. This CDR3 has 13 residues. The CDR3 loop is CASSNRVFYEQYF. DNA for the CDR3: TGTGCCAGCAGCAACAGGGTATTCTACGAGCAGTACTTC.

This chain joins TRBV29-1 and TRBJ1-3, with a weak D call TRBD1 (5 bases). The V end lost 7 bases, the J end lost 0 bases, and 13 bases lay between the germline ends. The CDR3 runs 14 residues. Germline-derived CDR1 and CDR2 are SQVTM and ANQGSEA. CDR3: CSARGPRSGNTIYF. The CDR3, as DNA: TGCAGCGCCCGGGGACCTCGCTCTGGAAACACCATATATTTT.

The genes are TRBV6-5 and TRBJ2-7; D call uncertain. Germline CDR1 MNHEY, CDR2 SVGAGI. This CDR3 spans 14 amino acids. Trimming cost V 0 bases and J 0 bases, with 6 bases left between them. The CDR3 bases are TGTGCCAGCAGTTACTCACGGAGCTCCTACGAGCAGTACTTC. This encodes CASSYSRSSYEQYF.

J is TRBJ2-5 and V is TRBV6-5; TRBD1 might be the D (8 bases). CDR1 is MNHEY, CDR2 SVGAGI, per germline. Trimming stripped 9 bases from V and 13 bases from J, with 27 bases between. The CDR3 sequence is 14 residues long. This chain's CDR3 is CASRRGGGRDRGYF. The CDR3 coding sequence is TGTGCCAGTCGTCGAGGCGGGGGCCGCGACAGGGGGTACTTC.

The chain recombines TRBV11-2 with TRBJ1-3; D is uncertain. V shed 0 bases and J shed 4 bases, with 7 bases lying between them. The V gene's germline CDR1 is SGHAT and CDR2 FQNNGV. This CDR3 contains 14 residues. The CDR3 is CASSLEGSGNTIYF. For the CDR3, the DNA is TGTGCCAGCAGCTTAGAAGGGTCCGGAAACACCATATATTTT.

The genes are TRBV28 and TRBJ1-2; 7 nucleotides align to TRBD1. This CDR3 has 12 residues. The V and J ends lost 5 bases and 7 bases, in that order; junction bases with no gene match: 4. Germline V gene sequence: CDR1 MDHEN, CDR2 SYDVKM. The chain's CDR3 is CASSPGGSGYTF. DNA for the CDR3: TGTGCCAGCAGTCCAGGGGGGAGTGGCTACACCTTC.

The chain carries TRBV28 and TRBJ1-3, with D possibly TRBD1 on 6 matching bases. Germline CDR1 is MDHEN and CDR2 is SYDVKM. Between the trimmed V and J ends, which lost 5 bases and 4 bases, there was a span of 12 bases. This CDR3 is 14 amino acids long. For the CDR3, the DNA is TGTGCCAGCAGTCCCACAGGGATCGGAAACACCATATATTTT. As protein: CASSPTGIGNTIYF.

This clone was observed once. V is TRBV28 and J is TRBJ2-1, with a tentative D call TRBD1 (6 bases). This CDR3 spans 16 amino acids. Trimming pared 8 bases from V and 2 bases from J, leaving 19 bases between. Germline CDR1 is MDHEN and CDR2 is SYDVKM. For the CDR3, the DNA is TGTGCCAGCCAACCAGGGGCTGGTCCCCCCTACAATGAGCAGTTCTTC. Protein sequence: CASQPGAGPPYNEQFF.

In its sample, this clone was seen once. The CDR3 loop reads CASSPGGLMNTEAFF. The CDR3 nucleotides are TGTGCCAGCAGCCCGGGGGGCCTCATGAACACTGAAGCTTTCTTT. The gene calls are TRBV7-9 and TRBJ1-1, with D perhaps TRBD1 (6 bases). Germline CDR1 reads SEHNR; CDR2 reads FQNEAQ (reference sequence). The CDR3 runs 15 residues. The V end was cut by 5 bases, the J end by 0 bases, with 13 bases between.

J is TRBJ2-4 and V is TRBV27; possibly TRBD1 for D (5 bases). Germline loops: CDR1 MNHEY, CDR2 SMNVEV (reference sequence). Trimming shortened V by 5 bases and J by 12 bases, and 17 bases separated the two germline ends. The CDR3 loop spans 13 amino acids. The CDR3 sequence is CASSPRAGSSQYF. For the CDR3, the DNA is TGTGCCAGCAGTCCCCGGGCAGGGTCAAGTCAGTACTTC.

The chain recombines TRBV6-1 with TRBJ2-7, with D tentatively TRBD1 or TRBD2 (6 bases each). V gave up 11 bases and J gave up 4 bases, with 15 bases separating them. The CDR3 consists of 12 residues. Looked up from germline, CDR1 is MNHNS and CDR2 is SASEGT. The CDR3 region is CALGGLGYEQYF. Here the CDR3 DNA reads TGTGCCCTGGGGGGCCTTGGGTACGAGCAGTACTTC.

CDR3 nucleotides: TGTGCCAGCAGTGAAGTGGGACAGCTGAACACTGAAGCTTTCTTT. This codes for CASSEVGQLNTEAFF. The chain recombines TRBV6-1 with TRBJ1-1, with 7 bases matching TRBD1. The germline V gene has CDR1 MNHNS and CDR2 SASEGT. V gave up 1 base and J gave up 0 bases; unmatched junction bases: 2. The CDR3 extends over 15 amino acids.

The chain is built from TRBV7-9 and TRBJ2-7, with 9 positions matching TRBD1. Germline V gives CDR1 SEHNR, CDR2 FQNEAQ (reference sequence). V lost 5 bases, J lost 0 bases, and 8 bases stayed unmatched. The CDR3 spans 16 residues. CDR3 in DNA: TGTGCCAGCAGCCCCCTGACAGGGGGTTCCTCCTACGAGCAGTACTTC. Its protein is CASSPLTGGSSYEQYF.

The genes are TRBV28 and TRBJ1-2, with 8 bases fitting TRBD1. CDR3 length equals 18 residues. With V trimmed by 3 bases and J by 2 bases, 14 bases remained unmatched. Germline V gives CDR1 MDHEN, CDR2 SYDVKM. The CDR3 nucleotides read TGTGCCAGCAGTTTTTCTCCCAGAGACAGGGGCTTCAACTATGGCTACACCTTC. As protein: CASSFSPRDRGFNYGYTF.

J is TRBJ1-1 and V is TRBV7-9; D is unresolved. The CDR3 is 11 residues long. Per germline, CDR1 SEHNR and CDR2 FQNEAQ (reference sequence). Trimming cost V 5 bases and J 9 bases, with 10 bases left between them. CDR3 loop: CASSPELKAFF. Here the CDR3 DNA reads TGTGCCAGCAGCCCGGAACTGAAAGCTTTCTTT.

A few counts support this clone. The same CDR3 also results from other DNA sequences found in this sample. The chain joins TRBV6-5 to TRBJ1-1, with D maybe TRBD1 (5 bases). The CDR3 contains 13 residues. Germline V gene data show CDR1 as MNHEY and CDR2 as SVGAGI. Trimming took 2 bases from V and 3 from J, leaving 7 bases between them. The CDR3 nucleotides are TGTGCCAGCAGTTACACGGGGGACACTGAAGCTTTCTTT. Translating it yields CASSYTGDTEAFF.

The rearrangement uses TRBV9 and TRBJ1-1, with D perhaps matching TRBD1 (5 bases). The length of the CDR3 is 13 residues. Germline loops: CDR1 SGDLS, CDR2 YYNGEE. Trimming left V 6 bases short and J 4 bases short, with 13 bases between. The CDR3 nucleotides are TGTGCCAGCACCGAGTACGGGGGCACTGAAGCTTTCTTT. Residues: CASTEYGGTEAFF. Using reference TRBV9 and TRBJ1-1 for the parts outside the CDR3, the full variable domain is DSGVTQTPKHLITATGQRVTLRCSPRSGDLSVYWYQQSLDQGLQFLIQYYNGEERAKGNILERFSAQQFPDLHSELNLSSLELGDSALYFCASTEYGGTEAFFGQGTRLTVV.